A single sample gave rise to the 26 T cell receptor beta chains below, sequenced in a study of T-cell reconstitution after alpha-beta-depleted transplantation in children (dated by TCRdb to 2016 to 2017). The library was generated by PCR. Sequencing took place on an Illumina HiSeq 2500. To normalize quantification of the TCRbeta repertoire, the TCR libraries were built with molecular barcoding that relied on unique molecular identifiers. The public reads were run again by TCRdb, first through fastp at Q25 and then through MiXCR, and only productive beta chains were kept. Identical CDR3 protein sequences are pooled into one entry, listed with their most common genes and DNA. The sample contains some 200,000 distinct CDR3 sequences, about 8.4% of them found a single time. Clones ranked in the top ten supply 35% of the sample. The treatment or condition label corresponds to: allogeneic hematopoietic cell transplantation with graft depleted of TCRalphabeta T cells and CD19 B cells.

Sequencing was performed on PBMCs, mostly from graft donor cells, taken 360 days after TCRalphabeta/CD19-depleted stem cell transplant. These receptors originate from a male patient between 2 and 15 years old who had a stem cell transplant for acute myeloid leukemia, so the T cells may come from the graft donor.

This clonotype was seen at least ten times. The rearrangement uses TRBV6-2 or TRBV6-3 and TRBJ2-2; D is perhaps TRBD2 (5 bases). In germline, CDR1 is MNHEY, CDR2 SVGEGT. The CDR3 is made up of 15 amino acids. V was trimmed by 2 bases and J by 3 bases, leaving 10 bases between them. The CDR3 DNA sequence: TGTGCCAGCAGTTACGAGGGCGTCGACACCGGGGAGCTGTTTTTT. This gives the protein CASSYEGVDTGELFF.

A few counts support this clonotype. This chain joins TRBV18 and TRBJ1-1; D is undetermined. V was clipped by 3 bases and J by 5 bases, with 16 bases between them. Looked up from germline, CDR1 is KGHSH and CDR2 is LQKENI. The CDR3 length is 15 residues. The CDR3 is CASSPSLGHGTEAFF. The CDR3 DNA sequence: TGTGCCAGCTCACCGTCCTTAGGTCACGGGACTGAAGCTTTCTTT.

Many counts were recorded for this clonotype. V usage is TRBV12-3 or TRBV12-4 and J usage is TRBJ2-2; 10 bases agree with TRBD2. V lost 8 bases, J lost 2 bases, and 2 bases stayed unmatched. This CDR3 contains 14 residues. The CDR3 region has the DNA TGTGCCAGCCGACTAGCGGGCAACACCGGGGAGCTGTTTTTT. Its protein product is CASRLAGNTGELFF.

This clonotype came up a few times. CDR3 DNA: TGTGCCAGCAGCTTGGAGAGGGATCGGAACACTGAAGCTTTCTTT. This translates into CASSLERDRNTEAFF. The V and J genes are TRBV5-5 and TRBJ1-1; no definite D call. V was shortened by 0 bases and J by 1 base, with 10 bases between the two germline ends. The CDR3 is 15 residues long. From germline, CDR1 is SGHKS and CDR2 YYEKEE (reference sequence).

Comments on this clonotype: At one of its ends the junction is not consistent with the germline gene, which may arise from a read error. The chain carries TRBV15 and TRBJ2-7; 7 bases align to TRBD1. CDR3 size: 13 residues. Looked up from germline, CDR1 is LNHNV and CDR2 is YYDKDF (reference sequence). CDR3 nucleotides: TGTGCCACCAGCGTAAGACAGGGTCGCTTCCGGAACTTC. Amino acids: CATSVRQGRFRNF. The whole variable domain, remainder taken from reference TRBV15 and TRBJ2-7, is DAMVIQNPRYQVTQFGKPVTLSCSQTLNHNVMYWYQQKSSQAPKLLFHYYDKDFNNEADTPDNFQSRRPNTSFCFLDIRSPGLGDTAMYLCATSVRQGRFRNFGPGTRLTVT.

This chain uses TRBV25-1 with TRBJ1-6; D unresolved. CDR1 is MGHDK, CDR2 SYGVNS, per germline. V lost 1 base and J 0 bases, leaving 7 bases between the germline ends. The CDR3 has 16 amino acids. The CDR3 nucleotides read TGTGCCAGCAGTGAATCCAGAAGCTCCTATAATTCACCCCTCCACTTT. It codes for CASSESRSSYNSPLHF.

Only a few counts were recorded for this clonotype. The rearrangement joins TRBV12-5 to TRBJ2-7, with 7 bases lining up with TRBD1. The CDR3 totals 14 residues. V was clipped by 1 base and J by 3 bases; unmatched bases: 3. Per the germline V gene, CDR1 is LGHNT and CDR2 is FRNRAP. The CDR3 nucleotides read TGTGCTAGTGGTTTGGGATGGGACAGCTACGAGCAGTACTTC. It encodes CASGLGWDSYEQYF.

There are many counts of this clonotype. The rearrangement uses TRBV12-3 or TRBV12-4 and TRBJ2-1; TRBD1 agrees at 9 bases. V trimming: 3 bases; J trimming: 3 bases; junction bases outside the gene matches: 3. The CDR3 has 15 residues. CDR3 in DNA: TGTGCCAGCAGTTTTACGACAGGGGGCTACAATGAGCAGTTCTTC. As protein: CASSFTTGGYNEQFF.

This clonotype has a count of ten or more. CDR3 bases: TGTGCCAGTAGTAAGGGACTAGGCACCTACAATGAGCAGTTCTTC. Its protein is CASSKGLGTYNEQFF. This chain connects TRBV19 to TRBJ2-1; 8 positions agree with TRBD2. The germline V gene encodes CDR1 LNHDA and CDR2 SQIVND (reference sequence). This CDR3 region has 15 residues. Germline trimming cut 4 bases from V and 2 bases from J; bases unmatched to any gene: 4.

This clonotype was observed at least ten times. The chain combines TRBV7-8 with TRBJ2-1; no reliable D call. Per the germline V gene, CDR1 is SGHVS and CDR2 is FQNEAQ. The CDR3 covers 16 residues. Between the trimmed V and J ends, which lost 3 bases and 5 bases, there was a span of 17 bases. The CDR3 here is CASSFVGGLGDNEQFF. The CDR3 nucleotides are TGTGCCAGCAGCTTCGTGGGCGGTCTTGGGGACAATGAGCAGTTCTTC. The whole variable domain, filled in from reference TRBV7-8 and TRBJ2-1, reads GAGVSQSPRYKVAKRGQDVALRCDPISGHVSLFWYQQALGQGPEFLTYFQNEAQLDKSGLPSDRFFAERPEGSVSTLKIQRTQQEDSAVYLCASSFVGGLGDNEQFFGPGTRLTVL.

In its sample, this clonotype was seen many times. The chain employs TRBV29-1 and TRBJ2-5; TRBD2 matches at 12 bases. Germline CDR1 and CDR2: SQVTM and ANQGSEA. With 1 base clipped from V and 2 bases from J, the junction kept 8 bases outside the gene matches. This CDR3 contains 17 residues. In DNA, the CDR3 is TGCAGCGTTGAAGGGCCTCCACTAGCGGGAGGACAAGAGACCCAGTACTTC. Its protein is CSVEGPPLAGGQETQYF.

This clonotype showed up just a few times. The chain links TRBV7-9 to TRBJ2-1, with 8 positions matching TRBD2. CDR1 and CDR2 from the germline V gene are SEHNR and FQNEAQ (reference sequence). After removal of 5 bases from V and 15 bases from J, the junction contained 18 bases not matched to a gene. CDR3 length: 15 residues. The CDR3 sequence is CASSPGTSVTPPLFF. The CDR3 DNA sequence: TGTGCCAGCAGCCCCGGGACTAGTGTCACCCCACCGCTGTTCTTC.

CDR3: CASSRTPSLAGDNEQFF. The DNA of the CDR3 is TGTGCCAGCAGCAGAACACCGTCACTAGCGGGGGACAATGAGCAGTTCTTC. The chain employs TRBV12-3 or TRBV12-4 and TRBJ2-1; TRBD2 matches 11 bases. The CDR3 contains 17 residues. J gave up 5 bases and V 6 bases, and 12 bases lay outside the gene matches.

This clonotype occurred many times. CDR3 sequence reads: CSGSWGGQETQYF. The CDR3 nucleotides are TGCAGTGGTTCGTGGGGCGGACAAGAGACCCAGTACTTC. The chain combines TRBV20-1 with TRBJ2-5; the D gene is possibly TRBD1 (5 bases). Trimming took off 7 bases at V and 2 bases at J, with 14 bases between the two ends. The CDR3 runs to 13 residues. CDR1 DFQATT and CDR2 SNEGSKA come from the germline V gene (reference sequence).

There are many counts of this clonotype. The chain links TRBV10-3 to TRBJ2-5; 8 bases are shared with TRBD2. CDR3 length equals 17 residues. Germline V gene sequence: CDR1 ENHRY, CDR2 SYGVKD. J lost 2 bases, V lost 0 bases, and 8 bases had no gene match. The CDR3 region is CAISESWASGPQETQYF. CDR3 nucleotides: TGTGCCATCAGTGAGTCGTGGGCTAGCGGGCCACAAGAGACCCAGTACTTC.

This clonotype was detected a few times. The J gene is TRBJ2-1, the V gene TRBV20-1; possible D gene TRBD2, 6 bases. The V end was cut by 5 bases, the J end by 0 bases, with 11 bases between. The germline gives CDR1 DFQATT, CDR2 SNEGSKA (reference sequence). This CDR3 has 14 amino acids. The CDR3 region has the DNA TGCAGTGCTCTTAGCGGTAGCTCCTACAATGAGCAGTTCTTC. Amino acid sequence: CSALSGSSYNEQFF.

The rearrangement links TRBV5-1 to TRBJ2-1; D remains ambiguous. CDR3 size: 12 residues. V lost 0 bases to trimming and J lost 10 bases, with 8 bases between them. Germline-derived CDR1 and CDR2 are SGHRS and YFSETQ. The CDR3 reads CASSLDLDEQFF. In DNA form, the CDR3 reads TGCGCCAGCAGCTTGGACCTCGACGAGCAGTTCTTC.

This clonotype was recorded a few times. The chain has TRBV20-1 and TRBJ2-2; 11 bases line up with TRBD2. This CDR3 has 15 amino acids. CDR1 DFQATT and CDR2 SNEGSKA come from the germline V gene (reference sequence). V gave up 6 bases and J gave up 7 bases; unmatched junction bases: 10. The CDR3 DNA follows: TGCAGTGCCAGCATAGCGGGGGGGCAGGACGGGGAGCTGTTTTTT. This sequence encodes CSASIAGGQDGELFF.

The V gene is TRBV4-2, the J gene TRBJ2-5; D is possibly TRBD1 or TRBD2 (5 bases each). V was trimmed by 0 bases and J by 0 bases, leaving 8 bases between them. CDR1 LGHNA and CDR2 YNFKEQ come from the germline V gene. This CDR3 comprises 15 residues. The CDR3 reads CASSQDRGYQETQYF. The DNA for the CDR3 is TGTGCCAGCAGCCAAGATCGGGGCTACCAAGAGACCCAGTACTTC.

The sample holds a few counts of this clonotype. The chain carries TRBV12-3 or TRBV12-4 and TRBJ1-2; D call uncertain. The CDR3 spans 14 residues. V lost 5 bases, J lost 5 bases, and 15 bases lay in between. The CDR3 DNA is TGTGCCAGCAGTGACCGGAGCCTGGGGTATGGCTACACCTTC. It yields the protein CASSDRSLGYGYTF.

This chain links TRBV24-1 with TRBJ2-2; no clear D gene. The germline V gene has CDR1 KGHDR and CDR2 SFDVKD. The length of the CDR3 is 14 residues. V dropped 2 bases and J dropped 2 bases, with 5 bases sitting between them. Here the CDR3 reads CATSDWANTGELFF. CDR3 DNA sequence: TGTGCCACCAGTGATTGGGCCAACACCGGGGAGCTGTTTTTT.

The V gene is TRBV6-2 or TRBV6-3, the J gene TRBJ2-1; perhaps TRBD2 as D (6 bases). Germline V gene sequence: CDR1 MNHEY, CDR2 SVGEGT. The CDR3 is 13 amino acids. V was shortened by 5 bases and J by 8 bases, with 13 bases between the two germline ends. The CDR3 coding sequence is TGTGCCAGCAGTACCAGGGACTCCGATGAGCAGTTCTTC. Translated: CASSTRDSDEQFF.

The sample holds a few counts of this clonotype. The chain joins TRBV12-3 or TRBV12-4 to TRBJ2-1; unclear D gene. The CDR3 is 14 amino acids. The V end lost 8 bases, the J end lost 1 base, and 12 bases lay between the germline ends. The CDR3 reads CASLGYGSYNEQFF. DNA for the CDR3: TGTGCCAGCCTGGGGTATGGGTCCTACAATGAGCAGTTCTTC.

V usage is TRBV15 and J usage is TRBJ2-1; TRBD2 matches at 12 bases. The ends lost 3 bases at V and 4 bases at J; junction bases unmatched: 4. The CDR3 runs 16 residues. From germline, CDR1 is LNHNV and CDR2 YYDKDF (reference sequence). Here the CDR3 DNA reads TGTGCCACCAGCAGGGATGGACTAGCGGGATACAATGAGCAGTTCTTC. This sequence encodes CATSRDGLAGYNEQFF.

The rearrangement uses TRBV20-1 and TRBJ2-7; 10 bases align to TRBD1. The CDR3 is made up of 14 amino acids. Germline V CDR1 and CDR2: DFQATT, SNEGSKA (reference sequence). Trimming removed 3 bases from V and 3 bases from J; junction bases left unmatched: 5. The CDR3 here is CSASRDRGLYEQYF. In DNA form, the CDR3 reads TGCAGTGCTAGCCGGGACAGGGGCCTCTACGAGCAGTACTTC.

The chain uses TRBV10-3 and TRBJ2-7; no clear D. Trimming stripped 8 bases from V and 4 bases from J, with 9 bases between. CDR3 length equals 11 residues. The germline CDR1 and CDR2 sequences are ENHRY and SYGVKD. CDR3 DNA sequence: TGTGCCATCGGCGGAATATACGAGCAGTACGTC. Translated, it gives CAIGGIYEQYV.